A selection of T cell receptor beta chains follows, all from one sample in a study of CD8 T cells in Susac syndrome. TCRdb re-called the immunoSEQ multiplex PCR reads through MiXCR, storing one row per CDR3 protein. This sample has 70,000 to 100,000 distinct CDR3 sequences, with about 95% found just once. The specimen was CD8+ T cells from PBMCs. The receptors come from a human donor with Susac syndrome. Both conserved end residues are part of each CDR3. A D gene is named only where the DNA matches it firmly. Some rows mark clone size as missing; the rest say once, few, many or name a class of expanded clone.

CDR3nt: TGTGCCAGCAGTTACCAGGGGGAAGAGACCCAGTACTTC
CDR3aa: CASSYQGEETQYF
d_gene: TRBD1
j_gene: TRBJ2-5
v_gene: TRBV6-9
len: 13
abundance: .

CDR3nt: TGTGCCAGCAGCGAGCGGTACCAAGAGACCCAGTACTTC
CDR3aa: CASSERYQETQYF
d_gene: .
j_gene: TRBJ2-5
v_gene: TRBV9
len: 13
abundance: .

CDR3nt: TGTGCCAGCAGTTTATGGGGGGCGCACGGAAACACCATATATTTT
CDR3aa: CASSLWGAHGNTIYF
d_gene: .
j_gene: TRBJ1-3
v_gene: TRBV28
len: 15
abundance: .

CDR3nt: TGTGCCAGTAGTAACCGGGGACGGCATGAGCAGTTCTTC
CDR3aa: CASSNRGRHEQFF
d_gene: .
j_gene: TRBJ2-1
v_gene: TRBV19
len: 13
abundance: .

CDR3nt: TGTGCCAGCGCGACAGCCCTGAACAATGAGCAGTTCTTC
CDR3aa: CASATALNNEQFF
d_gene: .
j_gene: TRBJ2-1
v_gene: TRBV19
len: 13
abundance: .

CDR3nt: TGCAGTGCCCCTACTATCGGGGCGGCGGGGACAGATACGCAGTATTTT
CDR3aa: CSAPTIGAAGTDTQYF
d_gene: .
j_gene: TRBJ2-3
v_gene: TRBV20-1
len: 16
abundance: once

CDR3nt: TGTGCCAGCAGCTATCAGGGGAAAGAGCAGTACTTC
CDR3aa: CASSYQGKEQYF
d_gene: .
j_gene: TRBJ2-7
v_gene: TRBV7-9
len: 12
abundance: .

CDR3nt: TGCAGTGCAACAACCGGATCTACTTCTATCGAGCAGTTCTTC
CDR3aa: CSATTGSTSIEQFF
d_gene: .
j_gene: TRBJ2-1
v_gene: TRBV20-1
len: 14
abundance: .

CDR3nt: TGTGCCACCGTGACGGAATACAACTATGGCTACACCTTC
CDR3aa: CATVTEYNYGYTF
d_gene: .
j_gene: TRBJ1-2
v_gene: TRBV7-9
len: 13
abundance: .

CDR3nt: TGTGCCAGCAGCCAAACGAAGCCGGGACAGGGAGGTGAGACCCAGTACTTC
CDR3aa: CASSQTKPGQGGETQYF
d_gene: TRBD1
j_gene: TRBJ2-5
v_gene: TRBV3-1
len: 17
abundance: .

CDR3nt: TGCAGTGCTAGACCTACTAGCGGGGGGCCAGATACGCAGTATTTT
CDR3aa: CSARPTSGGPDTQYF
d_gene: TRBD2
j_gene: TRBJ2-3
v_gene: TRBV20-1
len: 15
abundance: .

CDR3nt: TGCGCCAGCCACAAGGGGGCAGAAGGAGATACGCAGTATTTT
CDR3aa: CASHKGAEGDTQYF
d_gene: TRBD1
j_gene: TRBJ2-3
v_gene: TRBV5-1
len: 14
abundance: .

CDR3nt: TGTGCCAGCTCACCACCGGGAGCTAACAGGGAAACTGAAGCTTTCTTT
CDR3aa: CASSPPGANRETEAFF
d_gene: .
j_gene: TRBJ1-1
v_gene: TRBV18
len: 16
abundance: .

CDR3nt: TGTGCCAGCAGTTTATCCAGGGCGGGGGAAAAACTGTTTTTT
CDR3aa: CASSLSRAGEKLFF
d_gene: .
j_gene: TRBJ1-4
v_gene: TRBV27
len: 14
abundance: .

CDR3nt: TGTGCCAGTAGTATGGACTGGGGACTAGTTGGAATCATTCAGTACTTC
CDR3aa: CASSMDWGLVGIIQYF
d_gene: TRBD2
j_gene: TRBJ2-4
v_gene: TRBV19
len: 16
abundance: .

CDR3nt: TGCAGTGCTAGTAGTTGGGGGGGCAATCAGCCCCAGCATTTT
CDR3aa: CSASSWGGNQPQHF
d_gene: .
j_gene: TRBJ1-5
v_gene: TRBV20-1
len: 14
abundance: .

CDR3nt: TGCAGTGCTACGGGACAGGGGAATGAAGCTTTCTTT
CDR3aa: CSATGQGNEAFF
d_gene: TRBD1
j_gene: TRBJ1-1
v_gene: TRBV20-1
len: 12
abundance: once

CDR3nt: TGCAGTGGGGTATTTAGCGGGGTGTACAATGAGCAGTTCTTC
CDR3aa: CSGVFSGVYNEQFF
d_gene: TRBD2
j_gene: TRBJ2-1
v_gene: TRBV20-1
len: 14
abundance: .

CDR3nt: TGTGCCACCAGCAGAGACGGGCGGAATGGCTACACCTTC
CDR3aa: CATSRDGRNGYTF
d_gene: .
j_gene: TRBJ1-2
v_gene: TRBV15
len: 13
abundance: .

CDR3nt: TGTGCCAGCAGTTCTAGGGCGGGACAGGGCGACGAGCAGTACTTC
CDR3aa: CASSSRAGQGDEQYF
d_gene: TRBD1
j_gene: TRBJ2-7
v_gene: TRBV12-3/TRBV12-4
len: 15
abundance: .

CDR3nt: TGTGCCAGCAGTGTACATGCCCCGGTTGGGACAGGGAACAACGAGCAGTACTTC
CDR3aa: CASSVHAPVGTGNNEQYF
d_gene: TRBD1
j_gene: TRBJ2-7
v_gene: TRBV6-2/TRBV6-3
len: 18
abundance: .

CDR3nt: TGTGCCAGCACAAAGGGTGGACAGGCTATGATAGGCTACACCTTC
CDR3aa: CASTKGGQAMIGYTF
d_gene: TRBD1
j_gene: TRBJ1-2
v_gene: TRBV7-2
len: 15
abundance: .

CDR3nt: TGCAGTGCTAGTAGTGGGGGCTACGAGCAGTACTTC
CDR3aa: CSASSGGYEQYF
d_gene: .
j_gene: TRBJ2-7
v_gene: TRBV20-1
len: 12
abundance: .

CDR3nt: TGTGCCAGCAGAATTTATGACGAGCAGTACTTC
CDR3aa: CASRIYDEQYF
d_gene: .
j_gene: TRBJ2-7
v_gene: TRBV12-3/TRBV12-4
len: 11
abundance: .

CDR3nt: TGTGCCAGCAGTACCTCAGGAATACCTGAAAAACTGTTTTTT
CDR3aa: CASSTSGIPEKLFF
d_gene: .
j_gene: TRBJ1-4
v_gene: TRBV28
len: 14
abundance: .

CDR3nt: TGTGCCTGGGATGAACAGGGGCAGCCCCAGCATTTT
CDR3aa: CAWDEQGQPQHF
d_gene: TRBD1
j_gene: TRBJ1-5
v_gene: TRBV30
len: 12
abundance: .

CDR3nt: TGCGCCAGCAGCCAGTTTCCCGGGGGATACACCGGGGAGCTGTTTTTT
CDR3aa: CASSQFPGGYTGELFF
d_gene: .
j_gene: TRBJ2-2
v_gene: TRBV4-3
len: 16
abundance: .

CDR3nt: TGTGCCAGCGGTTCCCACAGGGACCTGAACACTGAAGCTTTCTTT
CDR3aa: CASGSHRDLNTEAFF
d_gene: .
j_gene: TRBJ1-1
v_gene: TRBV12-3/TRBV12-4
len: 15
abundance: .

CDR3nt: TGTGCCAGCAGCTTGACCTGGGACCTGGGGAGTACTGAAGCTTTCTTT
CDR3aa: CASSLTWDLGSTEAFF
d_gene: .
j_gene: TRBJ1-1
v_gene: TRBV7-9
len: 16
abundance: .

CDR3nt: TGCAGTGCTCTCATATTGCCGGGACTAGCGGCCGGGGAGCTGTTTTTT
CDR3aa: CSALILPGLAAGELFF
d_gene: TRBD2
j_gene: TRBJ2-2
v_gene: TRBV20-1
len: 16
abundance: .

CDR3nt: TGCGCCAGCAGCCTTAGGACTTATGGCTACACCTTC
CDR3aa: CASSLRTYGYTF
d_gene: .
j_gene: TRBJ1-2
v_gene: TRBV5-1
len: 12
abundance: .

CDR3nt: TGTGCCACCGCCTCCGGGACTAGCGGGGGCCCGGCAGATACGCAGTATTTT
CDR3aa: CATASGTSGGPADTQYF
d_gene: TRBD2
j_gene: TRBJ2-3
v_gene: TRBV24-1
len: 17
abundance: .

CDR3nt: TGCAGTGCTAGAACAAGGGGTCAGGGCACAGATACGCAGTATTTT
CDR3aa: CSARTRGQGTDTQYF
d_gene: .
j_gene: TRBJ2-3
v_gene: TRBV20-1
len: 15
abundance: .

CDR3nt: TGTGCCAGCAGCTTATCGGGCCTGAACACTGAAGCTTTCTTT
CDR3aa: CASSLSGLNTEAFF
d_gene: .
j_gene: TRBJ1-1
v_gene: TRBV13
len: 14
abundance: .

CDR3nt: TGTGCCAGCAGTTTATCGGAAAGGATCCAAGAGACCCAGTACTTC
CDR3aa: CASSLSERIQETQYF
d_gene: .
j_gene: TRBJ2-5
v_gene: TRBV27
len: 15
abundance: .

CDR3nt: TGTGCCAGCAGTGAATCCCCAGCCCAAGAGACCCAGTACTTC
CDR3aa: CASSESPAQETQYF
d_gene: .
j_gene: TRBJ2-5
v_gene: TRBV25-1
len: 14
abundance: .

CDR3nt: TGTGCCTGGGCCCTCGGGACAGGGCTAAACGAGCAGTACTTC
CDR3aa: CAWALGTGLNEQYF
d_gene: TRBD1
j_gene: TRBJ2-7
v_gene: TRBV30
len: 14
abundance: .

CDR3nt: TGTGCTAGTGGTTTGGACTCTAGCAGGAAGGTCCGTCAAGAGACCCAGTACTTC
CDR3aa: CASGLDSSRKVRQETQYF
d_gene: .
j_gene: TRBJ2-5
v_gene: TRBV12-5
len: 18
abundance: .

CDR3nt: TGCAGCGTTGCCGACGGGACCTACGAGCAGTACTTC
CDR3aa: CSVADGTYEQYF
d_gene: .
j_gene: TRBJ2-7
v_gene: TRBV29-1
len: 12
abundance: few

CDR3nt: TGTGCCGTCCGGCGGGGGCCGACGGATACGCAGTATTTT
CDR3aa: CAVRRGPTDTQYF
d_gene: .
j_gene: TRBJ2-3
v_gene: TRBV2
len: 13
abundance: .

CDR3nt: TGTGCCAGTAGGGAGCGAACCGGGGAGCTGTTTTTT
CDR3aa: CASRERTGELFF
d_gene: .
j_gene: TRBJ2-2
v_gene: TRBV19
len: 12
abundance: .

CDR3nt: TGTGCCAGCAGTAATCAGCAAGAGACCCAGTACTTC
CDR3aa: CASSNQQETQYF
d_gene: .
j_gene: TRBJ2-5
v_gene: TRBV4-2
len: 12
abundance: once

CDR3nt: TGTGCCAGCAGCTCTTCGGATACGCAGTATTTT
CDR3aa: CASSSSDTQYF
d_gene: .
j_gene: TRBJ2-3
v_gene: TRBV7-9
len: 11
abundance: .

CDR3nt: TGTGCCTGGAGTGCCCAGGGCGAAAACATTCAGTACTTC
CDR3aa: CAWSAQGENIQYF
d_gene: .
j_gene: TRBJ2-4
v_gene: TRBV30
len: 13
abundance: .

CDR3nt: TGTGCCACCAGTGATTGGACAGATACGCAGTATTTT
CDR3aa: CATSDWTDTQYF
d_gene: .
j_gene: TRBJ2-3
v_gene: TRBV24-1
len: 12
abundance: once

CDR3nt: TGTGCCAGCAGCCCCAGACAGGGGAGCGATACGCAGTATTTT
CDR3aa: CASSPRQGSDTQYF
d_gene: TRBD1
j_gene: TRBJ2-3
v_gene: TRBV3-1
len: 14
abundance: .

CDR3nt: TGTACCAGCAGTTCCCCGGACAGGGGGGACGAAGCTTTCTTT
CDR3aa: CTSSSPDRGDEAFF
d_gene: TRBD1
j_gene: TRBJ1-1
v_gene: TRBV12-3/TRBV12-4
len: 14
abundance: .

CDR3nt: TGTGCCAGCTCACCGACTAGCGGGGAAGATAACACGCAGTATTTT
CDR3aa: CASSPTSGEDNTQYF
d_gene: TRBD2
j_gene: TRBJ2-3
v_gene: TRBV18
len: 15
abundance: .

CDR3nt: TGTGCCAGCAGCCATCCGGGACAGGGAATCGATGAGCAGTTCTTC
CDR3aa: CASSHPGQGIDEQFF
d_gene: TRBD1
j_gene: TRBJ2-1
v_gene: TRBV14
len: 15
abundance: .

CDR3nt: TGTGCCAGCAGTTACGGGTTTGGGCTACAAGCTTTCTTT
CDR3aa: CASSYGFGLQAFF
d_gene: .
j_gene: TRBJ1-1
v_gene: TRBV6-5
len: 13
abundance: .

CDR3nt: TGTGCCAGCAGTTTTGGACAGGACAACTATGGCTACACCTTC
CDR3aa: CASSFGQDNYGYTF
d_gene: TRBD1
j_gene: TRBJ1-2
v_gene: TRBV12-3/TRBV12-4
len: 14
abundance: .

CDR3nt: TGTGCCAGCAGTATCGGTTGGGCCGATACGCAGTATTTT
CDR3aa: CASSIGWADTQYF
d_gene: .
j_gene: TRBJ2-3
v_gene: TRBV12-3/TRBV12-4
len: 13
abundance: .

CDR3nt: TGCAGCGTCCCCGACTATGGCTACACCTTC
CDR3aa: CSVPDYGYTF
d_gene: .
j_gene: TRBJ1-2
v_gene: TRBV29-1
len: 10
abundance: .

CDR3nt: TGTGCCTGGGGGAGACTAGGACAGGGGAACACTGAAGCTTTCTTT
CDR3aa: CAWGRLGQGNTEAFF
d_gene: TRBD1
j_gene: TRBJ1-1
v_gene: TRBV30
len: 15
abundance: .